This T cell receptor beta chain was sequenced during a study of blood T cell repertoires in COVID-19. Study details: COVID-19 samples collected from the United States, Italy and Spain covered acute and convalescent phases. PBMCs, B-cell-depleted T cells, or T cells provided the cDNA or gDNA that made up the material.

The CDR3 is 16 residues long. The germline V gene has CDR1 SGHDN and CDR2 FVKESK. V shed 1 base and J 6 bases; nucleotides not matched to a gene: 9. As handled by the study authors: Reference gene primer amplification gave estimated nucleated cell counts. The protocol was immunoSEQ multiplex PCR, while the TCRdb copy is restricted to in-frame clones and leaves out a portion. That table furnishes V, J and clone size, whereas the DNA furnished D and trimming. The top ten clones hold roughly 4% of a sample with approximately 250,000 clones, roughly 86% of them seen once. The specimen was peripheral blood. The genes are TRBV14 and TRBJ2-7; the match to TRBD1 covers 10 bases. The sequence was obtained from a man between 18 and 29 years old with active or convalescent COVID-19. CDR3: CASSQGWGRTGGEQYF. Written as DNA, the CDR3 is TGTGCCAGCAGCCAAGGCTGGGGTCGGACAGGGGGCGAGCAGTACTTC.